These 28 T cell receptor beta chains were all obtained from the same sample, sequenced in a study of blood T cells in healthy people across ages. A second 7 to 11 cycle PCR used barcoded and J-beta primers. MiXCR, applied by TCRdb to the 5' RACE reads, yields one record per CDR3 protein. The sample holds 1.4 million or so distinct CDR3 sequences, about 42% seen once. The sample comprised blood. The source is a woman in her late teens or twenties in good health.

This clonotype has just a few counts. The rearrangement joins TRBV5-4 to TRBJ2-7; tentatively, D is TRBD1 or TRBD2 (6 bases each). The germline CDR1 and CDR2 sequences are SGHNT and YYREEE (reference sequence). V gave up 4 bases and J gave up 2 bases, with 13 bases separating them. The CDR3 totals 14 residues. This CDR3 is CASSPEGVPYEQYF. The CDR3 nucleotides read TGTGCCAGCAGCCCGGAGGGGGTCCCCTACGAGCAGTACTTC.

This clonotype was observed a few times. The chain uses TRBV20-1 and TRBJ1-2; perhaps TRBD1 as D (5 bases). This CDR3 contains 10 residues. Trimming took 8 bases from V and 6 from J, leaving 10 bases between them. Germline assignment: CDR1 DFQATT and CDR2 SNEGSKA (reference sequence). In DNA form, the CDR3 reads TGCAGTTCGATCAGGGATGGCTACACCTTC. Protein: CSSIRDGYTF.

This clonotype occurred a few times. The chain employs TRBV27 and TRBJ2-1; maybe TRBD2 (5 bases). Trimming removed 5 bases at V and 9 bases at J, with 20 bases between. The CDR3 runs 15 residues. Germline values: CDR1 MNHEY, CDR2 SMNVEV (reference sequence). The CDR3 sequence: CASSPQPLVNGEQFF. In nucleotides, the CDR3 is TGTGCCAGCAGTCCCCAACCACTAGTGAATGGTGAGCAGTTCTTC.

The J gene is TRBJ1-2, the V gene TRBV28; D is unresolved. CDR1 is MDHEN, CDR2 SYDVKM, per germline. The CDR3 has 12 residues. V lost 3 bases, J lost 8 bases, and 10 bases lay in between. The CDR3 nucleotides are TGTGCCAGCAGTTTGCTGCCAGGCGGCTACACCTTC. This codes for CASSLLPGGYTF.

Here the CDR3 reads CASSQVGGREGDTQYF. CDR3 sequence (DNA): TGCGCCAGCAGCCAAGTCGGCGGGAGAGAGGGAGATACGCAGTATTTT. J is TRBJ2-3 and V is TRBV4-1, with TRBD2 matching over 7 bases. Looked up from germline, CDR1 is MGHRA and CDR2 is YSYEKL. The CDR3 length is 16 residues. V shed 1 base and J 5 bases; nucleotides not matched to a gene: 9.

The CDR3 nucleotides read TGCAGCGTTGAAGATTCTAGCGGGGGTTCAGATACGCAGTATTTT. It codes for CSVEDSSGGSDTQYF. V is TRBV29-1 and J is TRBJ2-3; 10 bases map to TRBD2. This CDR3 region has 15 residues. V lost 0 bases and J lost 4; bases outside the gene matches: 4. CDR1 is SQVTM and CDR2 is ANQGSEA in the germline V gene.

DNA of the CDR3: TGTGCCACGTCAGGTTTTAGCACAGATACGCAGTATTTT. It is translated as CATSGFSTDTQYF. The gene calls are TRBV24-1 and TRBJ2-3; D is ambiguous. The CDR3 covers 13 residues. With 10 bases removed from V and 0 bases from J, the gap between germline ends came to 10 bases. Germline V gene data show CDR1 as KGHDR and CDR2 as SFDVKD.

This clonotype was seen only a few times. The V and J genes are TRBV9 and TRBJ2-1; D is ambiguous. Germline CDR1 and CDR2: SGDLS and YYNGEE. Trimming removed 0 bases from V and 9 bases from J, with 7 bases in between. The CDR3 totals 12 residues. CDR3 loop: CASSVGLSEQFF. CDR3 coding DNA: TGTGCCAGCAGCGTAGGTCTTAGTGAGCAGTTCTTC.

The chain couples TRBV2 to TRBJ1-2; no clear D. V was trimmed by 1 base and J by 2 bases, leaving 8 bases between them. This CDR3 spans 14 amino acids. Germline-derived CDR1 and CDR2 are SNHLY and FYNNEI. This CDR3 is CASSEGQLNYGYTF. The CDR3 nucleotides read TGTGCCAGCAGTGAAGGTCAACTCAACTATGGCTACACCTTC.

The CDR3 DNA follows: TGCAGCGTTGTTAGGAGGCAAAACTATGAGCAGTACTTC. It specifies CSVVRRQNYEQYF. The J gene is TRBJ2-5, the V gene TRBV29-1, with TRBD2 as a possible D gene (5 bases). Per germline, CDR1 SQVTM and CDR2 ANQGSEA. This CDR3 comprises 13 residues. V lost 4 bases, J lost 11 bases, and 20 bases lay in between.

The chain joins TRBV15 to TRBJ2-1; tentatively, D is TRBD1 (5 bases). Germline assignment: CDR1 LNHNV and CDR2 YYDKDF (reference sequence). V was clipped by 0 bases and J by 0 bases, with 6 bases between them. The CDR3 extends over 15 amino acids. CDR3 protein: CATSREGRSYNEQFF. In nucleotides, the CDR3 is TGTGCCACCAGCAGAGAGGGGCGCTCCTACAATGAGCAGTTCTTC.

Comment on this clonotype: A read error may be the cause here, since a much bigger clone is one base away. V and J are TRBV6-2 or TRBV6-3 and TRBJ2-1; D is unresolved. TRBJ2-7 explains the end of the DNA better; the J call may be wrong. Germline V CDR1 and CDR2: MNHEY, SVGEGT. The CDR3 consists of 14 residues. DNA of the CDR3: TGTGCCAGCAGTGGCGTCAGCTCCTACAATGAGCAGTACTTC. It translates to CASSGVSSYNEQYF.

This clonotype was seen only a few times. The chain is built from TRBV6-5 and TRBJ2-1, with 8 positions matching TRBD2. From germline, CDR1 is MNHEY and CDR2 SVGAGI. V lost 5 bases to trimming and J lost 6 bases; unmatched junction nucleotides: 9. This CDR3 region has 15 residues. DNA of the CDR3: TGTGCCAGCAGTCCCACCAGCGGGAGCGTCAATGAGCAGTTCTTC. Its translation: CASSPTSGSVNEQFF.

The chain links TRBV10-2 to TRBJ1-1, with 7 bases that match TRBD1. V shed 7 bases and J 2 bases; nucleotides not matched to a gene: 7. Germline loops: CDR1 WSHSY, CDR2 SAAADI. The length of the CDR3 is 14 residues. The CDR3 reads CASNTGERNTEAFF. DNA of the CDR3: TGCGCCAGCAACACAGGGGAGCGCAACACTGAAGCTTTCTTT.

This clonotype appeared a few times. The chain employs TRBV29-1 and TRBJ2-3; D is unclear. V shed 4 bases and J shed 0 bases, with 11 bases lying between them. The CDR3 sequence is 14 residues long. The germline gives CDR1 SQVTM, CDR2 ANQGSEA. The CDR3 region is CSVARELSTDTQYF. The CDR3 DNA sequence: TGCAGCGTTGCCCGTGAACTTAGCACAGATACGCAGTATTTT.

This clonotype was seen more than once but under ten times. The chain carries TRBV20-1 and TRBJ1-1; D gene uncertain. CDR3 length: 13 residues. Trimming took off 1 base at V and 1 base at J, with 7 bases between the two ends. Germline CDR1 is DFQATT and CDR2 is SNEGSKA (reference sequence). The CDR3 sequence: CSARVDWNTEAFF. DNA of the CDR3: TGCAGTGCTAGAGTTGACTGGAACACTGAAGCTTTCTTT.

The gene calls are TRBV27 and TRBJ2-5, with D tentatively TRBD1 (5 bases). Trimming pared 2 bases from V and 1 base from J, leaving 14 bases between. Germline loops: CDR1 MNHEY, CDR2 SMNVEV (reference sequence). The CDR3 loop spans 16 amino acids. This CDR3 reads CASSLHGRVIQETQYF. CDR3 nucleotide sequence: TGTGCCAGCAGTTTACACGGCAGGGTAATCCAAGAGACCCAGTACTTC.

The CDR3 region has the DNA TGTGCCAGCGGGAACCCAAGCGGGGGGGCAGATACGCAGTATTTT. Its protein product is CASGNPSGGADTQYF. This chain links TRBV6-1 with TRBJ2-3, with TRBD2 matching over 10 bases. Trimming removed 8 bases from V and 4 bases from J; junction bases left unmatched: 9. The germline CDR1 and CDR2 sequences are MNHNS and SASEGT. The CDR3 has 15 amino acids.

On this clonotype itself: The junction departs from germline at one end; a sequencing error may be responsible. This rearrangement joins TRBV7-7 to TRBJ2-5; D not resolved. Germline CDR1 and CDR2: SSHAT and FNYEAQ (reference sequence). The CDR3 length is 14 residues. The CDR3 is CASSPGRNQETQYF. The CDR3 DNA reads TGTGCTAGCAGCCCCGGACGGAACCAAGAGACCCAGTACTTC.

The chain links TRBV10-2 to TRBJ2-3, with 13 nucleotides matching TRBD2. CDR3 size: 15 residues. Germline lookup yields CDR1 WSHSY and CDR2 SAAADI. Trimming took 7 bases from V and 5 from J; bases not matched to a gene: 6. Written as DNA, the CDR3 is TGCGCCAGCACCGGACTAGCGGGGGTGTTAGATACGCAGTATTTT. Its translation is CASTGLAGVLDTQYF.

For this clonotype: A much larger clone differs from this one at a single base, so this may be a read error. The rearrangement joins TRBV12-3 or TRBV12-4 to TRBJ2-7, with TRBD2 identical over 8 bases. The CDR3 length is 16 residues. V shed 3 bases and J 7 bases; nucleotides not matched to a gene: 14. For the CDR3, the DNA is TGTGCCAGCAGTTTTGAGTTGGCGGGAGGAGGAAATGAGCAGTACTTC. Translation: CASSFELAGGGNEQYF.

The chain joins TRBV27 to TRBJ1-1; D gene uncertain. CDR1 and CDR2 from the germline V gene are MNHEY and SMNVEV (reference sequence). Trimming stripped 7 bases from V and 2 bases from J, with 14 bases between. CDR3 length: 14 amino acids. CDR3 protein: CASTTGDKNTEAFF. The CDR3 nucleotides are TGTGCCAGCACCACTGGAGACAAAAACACTGAAGCTTTCTTT.

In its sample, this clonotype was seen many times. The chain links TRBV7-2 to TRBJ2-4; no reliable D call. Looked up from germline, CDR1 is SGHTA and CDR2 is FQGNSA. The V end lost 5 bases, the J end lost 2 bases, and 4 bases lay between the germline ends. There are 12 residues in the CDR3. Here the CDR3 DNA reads TGTGCCAGCAGCCTATCCAAAAACATTCAGTACTTC. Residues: CASSLSKNIQYF.

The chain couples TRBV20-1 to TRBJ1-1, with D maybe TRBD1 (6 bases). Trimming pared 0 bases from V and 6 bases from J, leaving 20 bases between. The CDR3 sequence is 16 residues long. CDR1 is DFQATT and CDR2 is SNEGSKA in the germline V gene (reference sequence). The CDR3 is CSARDPGAGEVSEAFF. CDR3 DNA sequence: TGCAGTGCTAGAGATCCGGGGGCAGGGGAAGTGTCTGAAGCTTTCTTT.

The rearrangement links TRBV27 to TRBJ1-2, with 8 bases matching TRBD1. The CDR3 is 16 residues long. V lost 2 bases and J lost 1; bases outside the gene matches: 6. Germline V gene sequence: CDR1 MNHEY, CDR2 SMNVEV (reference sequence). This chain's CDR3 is CASSLLGTGYNYGYTF. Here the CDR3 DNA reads TGTGCCAGCAGTTTACTGGGGACAGGTTATAACTATGGCTACACCTTC.

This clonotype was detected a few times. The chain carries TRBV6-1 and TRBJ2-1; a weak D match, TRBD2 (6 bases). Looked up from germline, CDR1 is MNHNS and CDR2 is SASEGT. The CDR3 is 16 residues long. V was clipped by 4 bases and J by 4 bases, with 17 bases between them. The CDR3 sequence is CASSGGLLRDYNEQFF. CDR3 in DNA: TGTGCCAGCAGTGGGGGACTTTTAAGGGATTACAATGAGCAGTTCTTC.

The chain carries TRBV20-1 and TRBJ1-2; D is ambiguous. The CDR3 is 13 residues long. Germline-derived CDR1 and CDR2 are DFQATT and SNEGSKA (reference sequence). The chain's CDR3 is CKAIGPTHYGYTF. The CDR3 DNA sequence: TGCAAGGCAATCGGTCCGACACACTATGGCTACACCTTC.

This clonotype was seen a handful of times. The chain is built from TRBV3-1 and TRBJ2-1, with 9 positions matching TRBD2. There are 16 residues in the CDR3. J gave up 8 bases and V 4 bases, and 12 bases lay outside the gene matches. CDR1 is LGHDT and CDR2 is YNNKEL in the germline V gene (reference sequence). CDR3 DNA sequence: TGTGCCAGCAGCCGCTATAGCGGGGGCTCTAGGGATGAGCAGTTCTTC. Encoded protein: CASSRYSGGSRDEQFF.